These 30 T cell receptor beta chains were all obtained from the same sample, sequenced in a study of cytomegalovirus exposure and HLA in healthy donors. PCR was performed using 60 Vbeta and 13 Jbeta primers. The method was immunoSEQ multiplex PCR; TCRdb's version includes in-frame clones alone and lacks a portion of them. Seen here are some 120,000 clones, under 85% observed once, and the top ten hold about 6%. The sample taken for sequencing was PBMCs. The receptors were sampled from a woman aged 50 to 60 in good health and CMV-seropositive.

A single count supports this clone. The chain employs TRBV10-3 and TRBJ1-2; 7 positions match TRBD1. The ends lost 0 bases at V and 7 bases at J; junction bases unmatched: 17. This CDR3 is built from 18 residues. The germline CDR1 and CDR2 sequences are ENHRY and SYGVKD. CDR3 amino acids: CAISESIQGNPHRRGYTF. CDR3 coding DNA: TGTGCCATCAGTGAGTCGATACAGGGGAACCCCCATCGACGTGGCTACACCTTC.

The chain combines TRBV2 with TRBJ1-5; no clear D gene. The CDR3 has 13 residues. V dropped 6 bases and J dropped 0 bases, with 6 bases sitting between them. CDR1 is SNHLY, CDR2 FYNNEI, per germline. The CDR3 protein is CASSLYSNQPQHF. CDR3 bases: TGTGCCAGCAGCCTATATAGCAATCAGCCCCAGCATTTT.

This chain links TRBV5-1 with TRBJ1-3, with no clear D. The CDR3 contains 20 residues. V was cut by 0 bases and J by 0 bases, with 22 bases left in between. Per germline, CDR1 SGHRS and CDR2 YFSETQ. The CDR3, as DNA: TGCGCCAGCAGCTTGGGCTGGATTTCCGGCCGGGTGGACTCTGGAAACACCATATATTTT. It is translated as CASSLGWISGRVDSGNTIYF.

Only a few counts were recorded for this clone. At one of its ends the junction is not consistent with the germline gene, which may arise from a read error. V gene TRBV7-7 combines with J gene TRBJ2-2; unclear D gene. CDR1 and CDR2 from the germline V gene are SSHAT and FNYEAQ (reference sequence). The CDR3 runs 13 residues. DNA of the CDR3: TGTGCTAGCAGCTTAACTCCTGGCGGGGAGCTGTTTTTT. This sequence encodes CASSLTPGGELFF.

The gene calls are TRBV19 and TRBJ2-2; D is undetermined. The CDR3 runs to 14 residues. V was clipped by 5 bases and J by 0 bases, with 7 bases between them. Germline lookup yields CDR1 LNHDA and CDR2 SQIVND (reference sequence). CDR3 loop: CASSVSANTGELFF. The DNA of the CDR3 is TGTGCCAGTAGTGTATCAGCGAACACCGGGGAGCTGTTTTTT.

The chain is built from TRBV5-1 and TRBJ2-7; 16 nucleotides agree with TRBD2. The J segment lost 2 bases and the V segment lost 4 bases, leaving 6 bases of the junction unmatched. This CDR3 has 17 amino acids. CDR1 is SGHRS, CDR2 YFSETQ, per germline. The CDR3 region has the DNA TGCGCCAGCAGCCCGGGACTAGCGGGGGGGCCCCCCTACGAGCAGTACTTC. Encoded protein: CASSPGLAGGPPYEQYF. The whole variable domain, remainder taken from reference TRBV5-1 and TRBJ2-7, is KAGVTQTPRYLIKTRGQQVTLSCSPISGHRSVSWYQQTPGQGLQFLFEYFSETQRNKGNFPGRFSGRQFSNSRSEMNVSTLELGDSALYLCASSPGLAGGPPYEQYFGPGTRLTVT.

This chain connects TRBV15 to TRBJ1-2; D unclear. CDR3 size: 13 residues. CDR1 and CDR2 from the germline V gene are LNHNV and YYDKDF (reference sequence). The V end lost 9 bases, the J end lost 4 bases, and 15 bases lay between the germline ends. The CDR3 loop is CATSGGMGYGYTF. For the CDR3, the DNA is TGTGCCACGAGCGGCGGAATGGGCTATGGCTACACCTTC.

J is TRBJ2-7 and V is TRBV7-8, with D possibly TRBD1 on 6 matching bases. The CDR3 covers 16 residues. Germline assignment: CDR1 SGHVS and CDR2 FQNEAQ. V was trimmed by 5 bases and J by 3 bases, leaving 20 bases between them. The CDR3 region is CASSPRGQGNYYEQYF. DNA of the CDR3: TGTGCCAGCAGCCCCCGGGGTCAGGGGAACTACTACGAGCAGTACTTC. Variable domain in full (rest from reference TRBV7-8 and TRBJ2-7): GAGVSQSPRYKVAKRGQDVALRCDPISGHVSLFWYQQALGQGPEFLTYFQNEAQLDKSGLPSDRFFAERPEGSVSTLKIQRTQQEDSAVYLCASSPRGQGNYYEQYFGPGTRLTVT.

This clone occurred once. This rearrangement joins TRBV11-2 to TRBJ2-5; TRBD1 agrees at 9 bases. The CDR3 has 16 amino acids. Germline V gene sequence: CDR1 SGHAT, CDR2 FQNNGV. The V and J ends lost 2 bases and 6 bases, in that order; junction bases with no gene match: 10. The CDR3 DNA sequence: TGTGCCAGCAGCTTACTATCGGGACAGGGCTTAAAGACCCAGTACTTC. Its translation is CASSLLSGQGLKTQYF.

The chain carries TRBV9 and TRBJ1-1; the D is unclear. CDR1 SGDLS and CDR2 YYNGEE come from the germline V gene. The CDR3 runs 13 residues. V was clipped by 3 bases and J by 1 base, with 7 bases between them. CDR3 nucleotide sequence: TGTGCCAGCAGCGCCTTACAGAACACTGAAGCTTTCTTT. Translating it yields CASSALQNTEAFF.

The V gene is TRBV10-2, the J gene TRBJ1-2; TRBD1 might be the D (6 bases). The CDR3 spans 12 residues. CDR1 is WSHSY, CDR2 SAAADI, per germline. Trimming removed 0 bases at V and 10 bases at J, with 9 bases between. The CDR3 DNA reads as TGCGCCAGCAGTGAGTCATCAGGGGCCTACACCTTC. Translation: CASSESSGAYTF.

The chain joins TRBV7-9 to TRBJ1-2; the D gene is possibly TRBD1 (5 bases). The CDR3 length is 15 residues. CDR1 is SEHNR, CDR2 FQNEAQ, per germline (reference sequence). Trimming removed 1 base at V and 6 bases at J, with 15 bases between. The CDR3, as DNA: TGTGCCAGCAGCTTAGGTGGGGCCCCTGAGAATGGCTACACCTTC. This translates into CASSLGGAPENGYTF.

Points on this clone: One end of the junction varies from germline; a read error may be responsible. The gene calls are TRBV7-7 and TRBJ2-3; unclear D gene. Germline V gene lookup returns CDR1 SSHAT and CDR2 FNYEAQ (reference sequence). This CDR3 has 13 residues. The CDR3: CASSPPGWDTQYF. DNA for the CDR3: TGTGCTAGCAGCCCACCGGGTTGGGATACGCAGTATTTT. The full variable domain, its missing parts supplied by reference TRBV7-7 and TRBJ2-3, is GAGVSQSPRYKVTKRGQDVTLRCDPISSHATLYWYQQALGQGPEFLTYFNYEAQPDKSGLPSDRFSAERPEGSISTLTIQRTEQRDSAMYRCASSPPGWDTQYFGPGTRLTVL.

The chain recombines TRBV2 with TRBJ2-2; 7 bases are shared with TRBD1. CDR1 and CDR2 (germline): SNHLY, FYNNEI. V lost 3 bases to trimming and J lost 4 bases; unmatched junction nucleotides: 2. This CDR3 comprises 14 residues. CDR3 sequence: CASSEDRSTGELFF. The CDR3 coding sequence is TGTGCCAGCAGTGAGGACAGGAGCACCGGGGAGCTGTTTTTT. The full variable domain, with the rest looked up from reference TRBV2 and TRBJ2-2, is EPEVTQTPSHQVTQMGQEVILRCVPISNHLYFYWYRQILGQKVEFLVSFYNNEISEKSEIFDDQFSVERPDGSNFTLKIRSTKLEDSAMYFCASSEDRSTGELFFGEGSRLTVL.

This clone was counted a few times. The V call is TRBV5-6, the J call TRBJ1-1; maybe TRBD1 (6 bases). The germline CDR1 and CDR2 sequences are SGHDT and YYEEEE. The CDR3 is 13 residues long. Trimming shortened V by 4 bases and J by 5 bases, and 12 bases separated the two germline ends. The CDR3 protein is CASSRDTETEAFF. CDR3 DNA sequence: TGTGCCAGCAGCCGGGACACAGAGACTGAAGCTTTCTTT. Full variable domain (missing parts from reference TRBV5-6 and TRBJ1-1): DAGVTQSPTHLIKTRGQQVTLRCSPKSGHDTVSWYQQALGQGPQFIFQYYEEEERQRGNFPDRFSGHQFPNYSSELNVNALLLGDSALYLCASSRDTETEAFFGQGTRLTVV.

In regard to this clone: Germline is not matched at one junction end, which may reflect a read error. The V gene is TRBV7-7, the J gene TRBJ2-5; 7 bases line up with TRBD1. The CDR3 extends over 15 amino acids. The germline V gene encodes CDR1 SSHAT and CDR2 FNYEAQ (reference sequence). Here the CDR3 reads CASRQTGAYQETQYF. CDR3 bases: TGTGCTAGCAGACAAACAGGGGCGTATCAAGAGACCCAGTACTTC.

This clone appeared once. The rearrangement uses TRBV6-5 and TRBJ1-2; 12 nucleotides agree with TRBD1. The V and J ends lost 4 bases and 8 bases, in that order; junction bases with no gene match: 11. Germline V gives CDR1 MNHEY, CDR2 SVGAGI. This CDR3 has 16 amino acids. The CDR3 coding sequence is TGTGCCAGCAGTTGGGATCCGGGACAGGGGGCGCGAGGCTACACCTTC. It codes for CASSWDPGQGARGYTF.

The CDR3 is CASSNPGQGYNEQFF. Written as DNA, the CDR3 is TGTGCCAGCAGCAATCCGGGACAGGGTTACAATGAGCAGTTCTTC. This chain uses TRBV7-9 with TRBJ2-1, with TRBD1 matching over 9 bases. V trimming: 5 bases; J trimming: 4 bases; junction bases outside the gene matches: 6. Germline V gives CDR1 SEHNR, CDR2 FQNEAQ (reference sequence). CDR3 length equals 15 residues.

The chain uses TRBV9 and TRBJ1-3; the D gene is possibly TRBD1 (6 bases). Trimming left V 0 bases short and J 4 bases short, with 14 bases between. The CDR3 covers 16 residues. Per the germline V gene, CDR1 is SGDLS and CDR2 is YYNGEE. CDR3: CASSVAWGGQGNTIYF. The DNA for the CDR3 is TGTGCCAGCAGCGTAGCTTGGGGGGGGCAAGGAAACACCATATATTTT.

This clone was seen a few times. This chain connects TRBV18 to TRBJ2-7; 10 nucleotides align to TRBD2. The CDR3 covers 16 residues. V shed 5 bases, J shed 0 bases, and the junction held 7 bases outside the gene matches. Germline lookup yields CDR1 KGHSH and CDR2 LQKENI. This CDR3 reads CASSEQSGGASYEQYF. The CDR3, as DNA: TGTGCCAGCTCAGAGCAAAGCGGGGGGGCCTCCTACGAGCAGTACTTC.

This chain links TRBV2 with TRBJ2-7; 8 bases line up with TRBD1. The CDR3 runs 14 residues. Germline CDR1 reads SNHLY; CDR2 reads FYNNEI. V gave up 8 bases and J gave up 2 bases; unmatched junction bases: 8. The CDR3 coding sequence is TGTGCCAGCCAACCGGGACAGGACACCTACGAGCAGTACTTC. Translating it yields CASQPGQDTYEQYF.

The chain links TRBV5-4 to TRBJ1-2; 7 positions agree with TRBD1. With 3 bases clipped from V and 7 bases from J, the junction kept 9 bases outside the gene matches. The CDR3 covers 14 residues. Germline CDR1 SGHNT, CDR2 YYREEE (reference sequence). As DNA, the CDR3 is TGTGCCAGCAGCTCTCAGGGGGAGGTCGGTGGCTACACCTTC. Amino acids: CASSSQGEVGGYTF.

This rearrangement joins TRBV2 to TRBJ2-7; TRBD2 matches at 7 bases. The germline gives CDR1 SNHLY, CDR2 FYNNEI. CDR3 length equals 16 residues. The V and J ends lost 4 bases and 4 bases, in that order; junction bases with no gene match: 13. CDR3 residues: CASSGIAGKGGYEQYF. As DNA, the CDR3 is TGTGCCAGCAGTGGAATAGCGGGTAAGGGAGGATACGAGCAGTACTTC.

The CDR3 region has the DNA TGTGCCAGCAGCTTAGTGGGACTAGCGGGGACTTCAGATACGCAGTATTTT. As protein: CASSLVGLAGTSDTQYF. J is TRBJ2-3 and V is TRBV7-8, with 13 bases aligning to TRBD2. The junction had 5 bases not matched to a gene; V was cut back by 1 base and J by 4 bases. Per germline, CDR1 SGHVS and CDR2 FQNEAQ. This CDR3 is built from 17 residues. The full variable domain, completed using reference TRBV7-8 and TRBJ2-3, is GAGVSQSPRYKVAKRGQDVALRCDPISGHVSLFWYQQALGQGPEFLTYFQNEAQLDKSGLPSDRFFAERPEGSVSTLKIQRTQQEDSAVYLCASSLVGLAGTSDTQYFGPGTRLTVL.

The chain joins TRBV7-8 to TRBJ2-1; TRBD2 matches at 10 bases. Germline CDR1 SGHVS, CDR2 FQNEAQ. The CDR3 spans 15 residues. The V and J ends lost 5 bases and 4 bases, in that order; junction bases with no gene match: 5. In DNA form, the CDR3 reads TGTGCCAGCAGCCATAGCGGGGGGTTTTACAATGAGCAGTTCTTC. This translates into CASSHSGGFYNEQFF.

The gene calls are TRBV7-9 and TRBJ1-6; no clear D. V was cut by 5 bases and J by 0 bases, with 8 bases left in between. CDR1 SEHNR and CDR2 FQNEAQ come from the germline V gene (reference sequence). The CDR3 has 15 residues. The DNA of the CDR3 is TGTGCCAGCAGCAGCCCGAGCTCCTATAATTCACCCCTCCACTTT. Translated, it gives CASSSPSSYNSPLHF.

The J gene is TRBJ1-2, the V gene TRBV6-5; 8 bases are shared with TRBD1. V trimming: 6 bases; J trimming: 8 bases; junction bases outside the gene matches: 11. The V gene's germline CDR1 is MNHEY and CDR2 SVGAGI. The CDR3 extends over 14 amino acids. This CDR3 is CASRRPQGAGGYTF. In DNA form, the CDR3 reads TGTGCCAGCAGACGACCCCAGGGGGCCGGCGGCTACACCTTC.

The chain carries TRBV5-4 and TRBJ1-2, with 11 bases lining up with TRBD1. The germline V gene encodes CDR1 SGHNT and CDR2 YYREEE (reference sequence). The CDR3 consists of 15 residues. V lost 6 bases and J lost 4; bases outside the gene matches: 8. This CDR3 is CASTTGTGGAYGYTF. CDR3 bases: TGTGCCAGCACCACCGGGACAGGGGGGGCCTATGGCTACACCTTC.

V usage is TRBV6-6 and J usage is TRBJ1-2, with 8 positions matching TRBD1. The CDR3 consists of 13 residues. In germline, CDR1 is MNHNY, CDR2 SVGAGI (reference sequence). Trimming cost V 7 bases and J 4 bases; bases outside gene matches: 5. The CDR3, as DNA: TGTGCCAGCACCACTGACAGGGGCTATGGCTACACCTTC. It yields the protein CASTTDRGYGYTF.

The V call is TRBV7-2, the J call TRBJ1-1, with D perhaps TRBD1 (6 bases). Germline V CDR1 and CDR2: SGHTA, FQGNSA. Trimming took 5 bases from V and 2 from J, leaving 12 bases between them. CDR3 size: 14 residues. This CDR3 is CASSPDRINTEAFF. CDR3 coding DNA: TGTGCCAGCAGCCCGGACAGAATTAACACTGAAGCTTTCTTT.